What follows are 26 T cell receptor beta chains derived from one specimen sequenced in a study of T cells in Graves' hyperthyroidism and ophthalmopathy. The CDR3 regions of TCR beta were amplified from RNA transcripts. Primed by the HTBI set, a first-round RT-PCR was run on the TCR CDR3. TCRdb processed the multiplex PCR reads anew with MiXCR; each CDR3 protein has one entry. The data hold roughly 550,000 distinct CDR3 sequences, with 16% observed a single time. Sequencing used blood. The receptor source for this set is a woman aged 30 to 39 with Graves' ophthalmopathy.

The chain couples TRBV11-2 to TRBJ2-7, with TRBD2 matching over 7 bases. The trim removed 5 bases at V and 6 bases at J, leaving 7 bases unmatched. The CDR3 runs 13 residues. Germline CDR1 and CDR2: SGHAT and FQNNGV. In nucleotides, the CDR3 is TGTGCCAGCAGCAGCGGGACTCCCACCGAGCAGTACTTC. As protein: CASSSGTPTEQYF. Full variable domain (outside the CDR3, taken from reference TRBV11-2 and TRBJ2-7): EAGVAQSPRYKIIEKRQSVAFWCNPISGHATLYWYQQILGQGPKLLIQFQNNGVVDDSQLPKDRFSAERLKGVDSTLKIQPAKLEDSAVYLCASSSGTPTEQYFGPGTRLTVT.

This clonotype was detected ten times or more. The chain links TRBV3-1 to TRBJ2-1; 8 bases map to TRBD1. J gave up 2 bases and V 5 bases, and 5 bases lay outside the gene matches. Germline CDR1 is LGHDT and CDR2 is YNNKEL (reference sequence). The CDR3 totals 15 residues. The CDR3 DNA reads TGTGCCAGCAGCACGACAGGGGCCACCTACAATGAGCAGTTCTTC. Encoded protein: CASSTTGATYNEQFF.

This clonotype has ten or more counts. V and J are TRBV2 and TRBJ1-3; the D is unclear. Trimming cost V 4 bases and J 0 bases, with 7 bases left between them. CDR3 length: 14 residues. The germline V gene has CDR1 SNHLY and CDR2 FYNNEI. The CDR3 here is CASSAADSGNTIYF. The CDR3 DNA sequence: TGTGCCAGCAGTGCTGCAGACTCTGGAAACACCATATATTTT. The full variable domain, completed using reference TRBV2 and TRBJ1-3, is EPEVTQTPSHQVTQMGQEVILRCVPISNHLYFYWYRQILGQKVEFLVSFYNNEISEKSEIFDDQFSVERPDGSNFTLKIRSTKLEDSAMYFCASSAADSGNTIYFGEGSWLTVV.

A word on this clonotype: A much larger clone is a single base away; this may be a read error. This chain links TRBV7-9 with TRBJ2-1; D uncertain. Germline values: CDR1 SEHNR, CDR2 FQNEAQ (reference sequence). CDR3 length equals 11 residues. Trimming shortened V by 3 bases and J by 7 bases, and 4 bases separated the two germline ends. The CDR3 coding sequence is TGTGCCAGCAGCTTTAAGAATGAGCAGTTCTTC. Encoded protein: CASSFKNEQFF.

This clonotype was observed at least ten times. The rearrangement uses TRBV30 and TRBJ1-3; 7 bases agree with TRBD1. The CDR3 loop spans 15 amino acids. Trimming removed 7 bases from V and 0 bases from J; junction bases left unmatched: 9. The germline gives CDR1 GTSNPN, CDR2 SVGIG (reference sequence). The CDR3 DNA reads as TGTGCCTCCCGACAGGGATCATTCTCTGGAAACACCATATATTTT. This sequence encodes CASRQGSFSGNTIYF.

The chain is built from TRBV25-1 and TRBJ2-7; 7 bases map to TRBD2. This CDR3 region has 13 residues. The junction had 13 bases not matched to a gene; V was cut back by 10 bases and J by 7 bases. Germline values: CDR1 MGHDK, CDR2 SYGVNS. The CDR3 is CATSREGTREQYF. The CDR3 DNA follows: TGTGCCACCTCCAGGGAGGGCACGCGGGAGCAGTACTTC.

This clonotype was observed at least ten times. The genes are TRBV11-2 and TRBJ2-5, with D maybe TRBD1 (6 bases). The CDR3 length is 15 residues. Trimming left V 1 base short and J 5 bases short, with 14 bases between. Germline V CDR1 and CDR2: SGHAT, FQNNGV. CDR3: CASSLGTGFGETQYF. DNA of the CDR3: TGTGCCAGCAGCTTAGGAACAGGGTTCGGCGAGACCCAGTACTTC.

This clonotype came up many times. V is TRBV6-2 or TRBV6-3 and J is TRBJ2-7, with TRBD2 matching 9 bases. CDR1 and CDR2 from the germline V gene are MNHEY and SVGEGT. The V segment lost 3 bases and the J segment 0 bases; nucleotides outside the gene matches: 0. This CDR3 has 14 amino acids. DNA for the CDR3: TGTGCCAGCAGTTATAGCGGGAGCTCCTACGAGCAGTACTTC. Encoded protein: CASSYSGSSYEQYF.

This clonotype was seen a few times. CDR3 amino acids: CASSLGGVGTQYF. The CDR3 DNA is TGTGCCAGCAGCTTGGGGGGGGTAGGTACGCAGTATTTT. The chain is built from TRBV5-6 and TRBJ2-3; D is possibly TRBD2 (6 bases). The CDR3 loop spans 13 amino acids. Per germline, CDR1 SGHDT and CDR2 YYEEEE. The germline V and J ends were trimmed by 0 bases and 8 bases, with 10 bases remaining between them. The variable domain in full, completed from reference TRBV5-6 and TRBJ2-3, reads DAGVTQSPTHLIKTRGQQVTLRCSPKSGHDTVSWYQQALGQGPQFIFQYYEEEERQRGNFPDRFSGHQFPNYSSELNVNALLLGDSALYLCASSLGGVGTQYFGPGTRLTVL.

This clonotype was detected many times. CDR3 protein: CASSPGRVPTNEQFF. The CDR3, as DNA: TGTGCCAGCAGCCCTGGACGAGTACCCACTAATGAGCAGTTCTTC. The chain joins TRBV3-1 to TRBJ2-1; D gene unclear. The V and J ends lost 4 bases and 7 bases respectively, with 17 bases between them. The germline gives CDR1 LGHDT, CDR2 YNNKEL (reference sequence). The CDR3 runs to 15 residues.

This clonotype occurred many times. The CDR3 sequence: CSAPGLVVNEQFF. Here the CDR3 DNA reads TGCAGTGCTCCGGGACTAGTTGTCAATGAGCAGTTCTTC. The rearrangement joins TRBV20-1 to TRBJ2-1; 8 nucleotides align to TRBD2. CDR3 length: 13 amino acids. Germline CDR1 and CDR2: DFQATT and SNEGSKA (reference sequence). The V gene end was trimmed by 5 bases and the J gene end by 6 bases; junction bases not matched to a gene: 6.

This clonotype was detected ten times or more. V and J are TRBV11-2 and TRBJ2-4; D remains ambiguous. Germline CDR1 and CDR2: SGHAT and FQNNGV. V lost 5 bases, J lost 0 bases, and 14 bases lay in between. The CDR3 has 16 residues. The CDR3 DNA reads TGTGCCAGCAGCCAACTGGTCGAACTAGCCAAAAACATTCAGTACTTC. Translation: CASSQLVELAKNIQYF. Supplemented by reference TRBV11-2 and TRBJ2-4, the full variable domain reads EAGVAQSPRYKIIEKRQSVAFWCNPISGHATLYWYQQILGQGPKLLIQFQNNGVVDDSQLPKDRFSAERLKGVDSTLKIQPAKLEDSAVYLCASSQLVELAKNIQYFGAGTRLSVL.

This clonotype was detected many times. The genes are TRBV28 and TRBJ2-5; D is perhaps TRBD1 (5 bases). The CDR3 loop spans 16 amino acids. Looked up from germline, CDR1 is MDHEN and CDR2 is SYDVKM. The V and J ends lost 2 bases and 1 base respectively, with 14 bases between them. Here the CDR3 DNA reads TGTGCCAGCAGTTTAGCGCAGGGCCTCGCCCAAGAGACCCAGTACTTC. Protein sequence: CASSLAQGLAQETQYF.

The CDR3 coding sequence is TGTGCCAGCAGCTTCGGACAGGAAGTTGAAAAACTGTTTTTT. As protein: CASSFGQEVEKLFF. This chain links TRBV28 with TRBJ1-4, with 7 bases fitting TRBD1. The germline V gene encodes CDR1 MDHEN and CDR2 SYDVKM. V gave up 6 bases and J gave up 7 bases; unmatched junction bases: 8. This CDR3 contains 14 residues.

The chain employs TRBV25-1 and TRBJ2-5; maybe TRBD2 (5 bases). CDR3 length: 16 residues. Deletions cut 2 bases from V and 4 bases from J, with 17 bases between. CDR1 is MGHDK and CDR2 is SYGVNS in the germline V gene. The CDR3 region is CASSELGGSGRETQYF. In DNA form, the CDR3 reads TGTGCCAGCAGTGAACTAGGAGGTTCGGGTAGAGAGACCCAGTACTTC.

The DNA for the CDR3 is TGTGCCAGCAGCAATAGAGACACCGGGGAGCTGTTTTTT. Its protein product is CASSNRDTGELFF. This chain joins TRBV7-3 and TRBJ2-2; no definite D call. This CDR3 region has 13 residues. Germline V gene lookup returns CDR1 SGHTA and CDR2 FQGTGA. V lost 5 bases to trimming and J lost 3 bases, with 7 bases between them.

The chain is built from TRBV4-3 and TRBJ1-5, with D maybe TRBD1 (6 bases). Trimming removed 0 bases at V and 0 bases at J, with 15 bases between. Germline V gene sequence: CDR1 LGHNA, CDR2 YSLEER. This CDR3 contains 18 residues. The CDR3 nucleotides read TGCGCCAGCAGCCAAGAGAGGATGGACAGTTATAGCAATCAGCCCCAGCATTTT. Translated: CASSQERMDSYSNQPQHF.

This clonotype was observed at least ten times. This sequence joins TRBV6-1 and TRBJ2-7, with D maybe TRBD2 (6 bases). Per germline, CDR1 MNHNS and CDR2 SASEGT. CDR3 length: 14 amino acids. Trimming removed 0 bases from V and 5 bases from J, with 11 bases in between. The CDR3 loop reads CASSEAGLRDEQYF. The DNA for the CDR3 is TGTGCCAGCAGTGAAGCGGGACTCAGGGACGAGCAGTACTTC.

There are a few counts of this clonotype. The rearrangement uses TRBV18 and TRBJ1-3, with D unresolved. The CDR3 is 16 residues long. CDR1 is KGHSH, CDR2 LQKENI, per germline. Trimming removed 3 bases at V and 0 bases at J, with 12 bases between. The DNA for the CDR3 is TGTGCCAGCTCACCGCCAGAGGCCTTCTCTGGAAACACCATATATTTT. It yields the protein CASSPPEAFSGNTIYF.

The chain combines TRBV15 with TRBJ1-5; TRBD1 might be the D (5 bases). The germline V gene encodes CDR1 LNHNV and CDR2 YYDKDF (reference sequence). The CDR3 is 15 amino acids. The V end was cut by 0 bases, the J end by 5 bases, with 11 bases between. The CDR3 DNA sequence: TGTGCCACCAGCAGAGATCGAGGGGTAGATCAGCCCCAGCATTTT. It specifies CATSRDRGVDQPQHF.

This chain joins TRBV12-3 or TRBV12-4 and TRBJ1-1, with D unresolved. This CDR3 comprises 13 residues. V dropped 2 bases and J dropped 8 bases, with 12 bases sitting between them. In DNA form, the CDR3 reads TGTGCCAGCAGTTTAAATGAGGACGGAGAAGCTTTCTTT. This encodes CASSLNEDGEAFF.

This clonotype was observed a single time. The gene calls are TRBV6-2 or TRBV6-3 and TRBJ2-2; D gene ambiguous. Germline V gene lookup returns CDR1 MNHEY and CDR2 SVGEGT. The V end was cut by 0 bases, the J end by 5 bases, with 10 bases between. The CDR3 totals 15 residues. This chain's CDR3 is CASSYSPHLTGELFF. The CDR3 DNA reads TGTGCCAGCAGTTACTCACCCCATCTAACCGGGGAGCTGTTTTTT.

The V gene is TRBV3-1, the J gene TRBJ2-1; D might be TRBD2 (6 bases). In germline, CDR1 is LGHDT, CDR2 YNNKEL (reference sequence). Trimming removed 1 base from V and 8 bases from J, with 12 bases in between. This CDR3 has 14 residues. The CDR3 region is CASSQALTSYEQFF. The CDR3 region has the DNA TGTGCCAGCAGCCAAGCCCTAACTAGCTATGAGCAGTTCTTC.

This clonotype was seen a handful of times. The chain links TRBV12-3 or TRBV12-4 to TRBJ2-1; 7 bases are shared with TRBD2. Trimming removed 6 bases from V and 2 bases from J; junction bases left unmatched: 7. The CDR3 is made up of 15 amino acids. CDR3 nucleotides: TGTGCCAGCAGACCAGCGGCGGGGGCCTACAATGAGCAGTTCTTC. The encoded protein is CASRPAAGAYNEQFF.

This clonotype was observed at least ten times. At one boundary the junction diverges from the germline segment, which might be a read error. CDR3 DNA sequence: TGTGCCAGCAGTTTAGCGGGTACTCCCTATGGCTACACCTTC. Its translation is CASSLAGTPYGYTF. The chain recombines TRBV7-9 with TRBJ1-2; D is uncertain. The CDR3 totals 14 residues. CDR1 SEHNR and CDR2 FQNEAQ come from the germline V gene (reference sequence).

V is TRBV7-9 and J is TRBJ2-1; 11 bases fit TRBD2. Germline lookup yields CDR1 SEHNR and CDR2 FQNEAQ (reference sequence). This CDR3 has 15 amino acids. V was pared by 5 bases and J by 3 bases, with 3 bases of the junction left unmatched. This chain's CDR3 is CASSTTSGGYNEQFF. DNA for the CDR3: TGTGCCAGCAGCACCACTAGCGGGGGCTACAATGAGCAGTTCTTC.